The entry below describes one T cell receptor (beta chain). These data are taken from a study of T cell changes during pregnancy in multiple sclerosis. TCRdb's table, derived via immunoSEQ multiplex PCR, lists solely in-frame clones and lacks some. The sample includes about 110,000 clones, 80% to 95% of them seen just once. Germline loops: CDR1 KGHSH, CDR2 LQKENI. This CDR3 is built from 15 residues. With 3 bases removed from V and 3 bases from J, the gap between germline ends came to 12 bases. V is TRBV18 and J is TRBJ2-1; a possible D gene is TRBD1 (6 bases). The material was peripheral blood, obtained in the third trimester of pregnancy. This TCR was recovered from a female donor with multiple sclerosis, enrolled in a pregnancy study. CDR3 DNA: TGTGCCAGCTCACCGGGAAGGGGGAACTACAATGAGCAGTTCTTC. Its protein product is CASSPGRGNYNEQFF. Filled out from reference TRBV18 and TRBJ2-1, the complete variable domain reads NAGVMQNPRHLVRRRGQEARLRCSPMKGHSHVYWYRQLPEEGLKFMVYLQKENIIDESGMPKERFSAEFPKEGPSILRIQQVVRGDSAAYFCASSPGRGNYNEQFFGPGTRLTVL.